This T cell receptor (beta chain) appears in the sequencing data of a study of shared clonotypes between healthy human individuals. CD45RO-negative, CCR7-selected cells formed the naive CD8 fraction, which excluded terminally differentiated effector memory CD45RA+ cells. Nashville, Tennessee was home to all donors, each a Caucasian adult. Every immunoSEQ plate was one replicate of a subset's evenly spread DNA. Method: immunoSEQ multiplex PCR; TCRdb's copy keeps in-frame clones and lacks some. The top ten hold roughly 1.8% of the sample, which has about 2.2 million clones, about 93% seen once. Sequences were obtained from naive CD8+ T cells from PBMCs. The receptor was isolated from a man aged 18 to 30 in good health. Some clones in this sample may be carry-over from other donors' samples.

CDR3 amino acids: CASSERDRDNQPQHF. The CDR3 bases are TGTGCCAGCAGTGAACGGGACAGAGACAATCAGCCCCAGCATTTT. The V gene is TRBV6-1, the J gene TRBJ1-5; 7 positions agree with TRBD1. This CDR3 has 15 residues. Germline CDR1 MNHNS, CDR2 SASEGT. The ends lost 2 bases at V and 3 bases at J; junction bases unmatched: 4.